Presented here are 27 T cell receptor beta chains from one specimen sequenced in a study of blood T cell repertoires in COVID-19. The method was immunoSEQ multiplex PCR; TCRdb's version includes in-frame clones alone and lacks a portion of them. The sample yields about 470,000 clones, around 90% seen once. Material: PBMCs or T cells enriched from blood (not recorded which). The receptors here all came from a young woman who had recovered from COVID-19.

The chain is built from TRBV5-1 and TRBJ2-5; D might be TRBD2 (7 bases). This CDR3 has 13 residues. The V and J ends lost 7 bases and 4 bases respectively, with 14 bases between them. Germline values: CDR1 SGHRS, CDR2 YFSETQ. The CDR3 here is CASGGAATETQYF. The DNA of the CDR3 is TGCGCCAGCGGGGGGGCCGCGACAGAGACCCAGTACTTC.

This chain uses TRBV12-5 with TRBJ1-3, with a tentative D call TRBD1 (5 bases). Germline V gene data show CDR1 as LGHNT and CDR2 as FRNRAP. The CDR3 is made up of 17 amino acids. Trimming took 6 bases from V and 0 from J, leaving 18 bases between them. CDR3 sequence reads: CASGAPAGSTSGNTIYF. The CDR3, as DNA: TGTGCTAGTGGCGCGCCCGCAGGGTCCACCTCTGGAAACACCATATATTTT.

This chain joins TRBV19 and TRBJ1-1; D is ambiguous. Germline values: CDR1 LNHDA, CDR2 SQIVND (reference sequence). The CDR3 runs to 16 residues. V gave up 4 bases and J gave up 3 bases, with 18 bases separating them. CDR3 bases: TGTGCCAGTAGTACCGGTGACTCCTTGAGACACACTGAAGCTTTCTTT. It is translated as CASSTGDSLRHTEAFF.

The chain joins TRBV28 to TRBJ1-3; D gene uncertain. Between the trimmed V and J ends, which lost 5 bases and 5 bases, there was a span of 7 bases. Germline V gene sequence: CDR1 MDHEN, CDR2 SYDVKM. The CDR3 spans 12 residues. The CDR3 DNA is TGTGCCAGCAGTATAGTTAGAAACACCATATATTTT. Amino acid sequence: CASSIVRNTIYF.

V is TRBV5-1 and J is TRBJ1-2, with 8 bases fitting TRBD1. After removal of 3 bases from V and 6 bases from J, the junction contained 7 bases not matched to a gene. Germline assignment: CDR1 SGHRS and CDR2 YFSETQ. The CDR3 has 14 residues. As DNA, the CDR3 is TGCGCCAGCAGCTCCGACAGGGGTGCGGATGGCTACACCTTC. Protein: CASSSDRGADGYTF.

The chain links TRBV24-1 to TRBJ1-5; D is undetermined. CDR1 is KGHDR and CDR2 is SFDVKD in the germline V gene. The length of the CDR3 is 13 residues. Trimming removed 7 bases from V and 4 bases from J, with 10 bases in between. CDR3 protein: CATRGGENQPQHF. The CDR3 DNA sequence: TGTGCCACCAGGGGTGGAGAAAATCAGCCCCAGCATTTT.

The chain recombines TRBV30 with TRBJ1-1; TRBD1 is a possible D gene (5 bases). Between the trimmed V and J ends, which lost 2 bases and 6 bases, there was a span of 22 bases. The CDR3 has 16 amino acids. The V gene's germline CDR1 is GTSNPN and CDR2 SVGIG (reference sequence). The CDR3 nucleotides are TGTGCCTGGAGTTCCTGGGGGGACGTCGGGGACGCTGAAGCTTTCTTT. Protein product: CAWSSWGDVGDAEAFF. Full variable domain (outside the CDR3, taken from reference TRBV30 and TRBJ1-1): SQTIHQWPATLVQPVGSPLSLECTVEGTSNPNLYWYRQAAGRGLQLLFYSVGIGQISSEVPQNLSASRPQDRQFILSSKKLLLSDSGFYLCAWSSWGDVGDAEAFFGQGTRLTVV.

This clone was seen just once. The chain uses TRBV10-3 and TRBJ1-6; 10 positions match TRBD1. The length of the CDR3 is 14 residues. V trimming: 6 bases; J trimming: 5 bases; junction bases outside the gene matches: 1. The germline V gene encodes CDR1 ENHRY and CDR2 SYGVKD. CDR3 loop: CAIRGTGDNSPLHF. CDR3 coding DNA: TGTGCCATCAGAGGGACAGGGGATAATTCACCCCTCCACTTT.

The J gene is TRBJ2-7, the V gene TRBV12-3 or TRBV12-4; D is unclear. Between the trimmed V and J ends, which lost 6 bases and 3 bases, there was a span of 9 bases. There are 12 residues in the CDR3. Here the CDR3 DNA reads TGTGCCAGCAGCCCTGACATCTACGAGCAGTACTTC. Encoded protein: CASSPDIYEQYF.

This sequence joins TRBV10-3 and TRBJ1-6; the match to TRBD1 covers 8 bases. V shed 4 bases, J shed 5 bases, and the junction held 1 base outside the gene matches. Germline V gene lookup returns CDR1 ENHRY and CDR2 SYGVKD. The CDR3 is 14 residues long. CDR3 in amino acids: CAISGTGNNSPLHF. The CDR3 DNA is TGTGCCATCAGTGGGACAGGGAATAATTCACCCCTCCACTTT.

The CDR3 coding sequence is TGTGCCAGTAGTATCTACGGGGAGAAAGACACTGAAGCTTTCTTT. Protein: CASSIYGEKDTEAFF. The rearrangement uses TRBV19 and TRBJ1-1; no definite D call. This CDR3 has 15 residues. Trimming took off 3 bases at V and 3 bases at J, with 14 bases between the two ends. Per the germline V gene, CDR1 is LNHDA and CDR2 is SQIVND (reference sequence).

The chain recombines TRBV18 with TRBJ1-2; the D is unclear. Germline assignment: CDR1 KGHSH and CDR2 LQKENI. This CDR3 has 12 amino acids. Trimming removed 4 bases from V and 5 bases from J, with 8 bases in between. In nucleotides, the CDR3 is TGTGCCAGCTCACATCACAGATATGGCTACACCTTC. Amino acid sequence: CASSHHRYGYTF. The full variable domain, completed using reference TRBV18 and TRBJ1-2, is NAGVMQNPRHLVRRRGQEARLRCSPMKGHSHVYWYRQLPEEGLKFMVYLQKENIIDESGMPKERFSAEFPKEGPSILRIQQVVRGDSAAYFCASSHHRYGYTFGSGTRLTVV.

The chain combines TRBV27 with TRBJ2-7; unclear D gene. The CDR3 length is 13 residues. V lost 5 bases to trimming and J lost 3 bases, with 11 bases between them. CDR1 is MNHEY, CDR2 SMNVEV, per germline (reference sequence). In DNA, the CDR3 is TGTGCCAGCAGTCCCACGAACAGCTACGAGCAGTACTTC. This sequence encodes CASSPTNSYEQYF.

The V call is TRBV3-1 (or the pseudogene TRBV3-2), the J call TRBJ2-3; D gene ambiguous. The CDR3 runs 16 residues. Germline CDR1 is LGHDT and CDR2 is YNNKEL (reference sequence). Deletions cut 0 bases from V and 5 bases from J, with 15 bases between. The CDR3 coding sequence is TGTGCCAGCAGCCAAGATCCGGCTATCTCAGGAGATACGCAGTATTTT. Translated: CASSQDPAISGDTQYF.

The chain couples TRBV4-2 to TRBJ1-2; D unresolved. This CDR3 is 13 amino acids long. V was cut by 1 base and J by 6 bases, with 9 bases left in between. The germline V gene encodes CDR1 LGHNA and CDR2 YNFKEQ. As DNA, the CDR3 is TGTGCCAGCAGCCAAGTGTCTCTCGATGGCTACACCTTC. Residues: CASSQVSLDGYTF.

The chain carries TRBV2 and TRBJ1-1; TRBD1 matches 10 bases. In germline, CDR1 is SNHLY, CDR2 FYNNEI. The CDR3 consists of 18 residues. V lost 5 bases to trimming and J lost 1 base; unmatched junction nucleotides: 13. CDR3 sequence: CASSLRGTGDVANTEAFF. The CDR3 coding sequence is TGTGCCAGCAGTCTGCGAGGGACAGGGGACGTCGCGAACACTGAAGCTTTCTTT.

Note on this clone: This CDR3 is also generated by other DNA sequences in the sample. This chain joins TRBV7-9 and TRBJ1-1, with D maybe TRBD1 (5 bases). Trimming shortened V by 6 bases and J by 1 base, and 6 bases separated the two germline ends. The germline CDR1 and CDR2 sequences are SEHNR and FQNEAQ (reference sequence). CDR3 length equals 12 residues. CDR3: CASSRGNTEAFF. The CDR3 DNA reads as TGTGCCAGCAGTAGGGGGAACACTGAAGCTTTCTTT.

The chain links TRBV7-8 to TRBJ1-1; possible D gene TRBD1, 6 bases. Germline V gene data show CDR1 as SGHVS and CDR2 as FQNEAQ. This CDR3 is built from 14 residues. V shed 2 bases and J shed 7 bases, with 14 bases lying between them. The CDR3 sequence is CASSLPQGPNEAFF. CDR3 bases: TGTGCCAGCAGCTTACCGCAGGGGCCCAATGAAGCTTTCTTT.

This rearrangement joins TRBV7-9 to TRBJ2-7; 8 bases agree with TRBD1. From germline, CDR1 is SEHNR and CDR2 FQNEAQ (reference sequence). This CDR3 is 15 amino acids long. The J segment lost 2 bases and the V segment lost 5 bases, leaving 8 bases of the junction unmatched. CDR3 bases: TGTGCCAGCAGCCTACCGGGACAGGCGACCTACGAGCAGTACTTC. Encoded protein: CASSLPGQATYEQYF.

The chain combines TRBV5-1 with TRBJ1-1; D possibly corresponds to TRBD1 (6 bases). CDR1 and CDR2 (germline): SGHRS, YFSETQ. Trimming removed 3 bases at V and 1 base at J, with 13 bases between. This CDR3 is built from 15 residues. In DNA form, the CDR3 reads TGCGCCAGCAGCTCGGATATGACAGGGAACACTGAAGCTTTCTTT. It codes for CASSSDMTGNTEAFF.

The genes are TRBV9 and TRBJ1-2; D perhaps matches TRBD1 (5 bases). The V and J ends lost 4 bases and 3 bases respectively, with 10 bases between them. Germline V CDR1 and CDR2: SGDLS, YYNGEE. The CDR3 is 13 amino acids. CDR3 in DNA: TGTGCCAGCAGCCTCCGGGGGGACTATGGCTACACCTTC. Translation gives CASSLRGDYGYTF.

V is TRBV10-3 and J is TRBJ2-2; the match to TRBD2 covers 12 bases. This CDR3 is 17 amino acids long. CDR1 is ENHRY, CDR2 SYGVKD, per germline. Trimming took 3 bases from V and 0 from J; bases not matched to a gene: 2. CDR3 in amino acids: CAISDTSGGPNTGELFF. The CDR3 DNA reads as TGTGCCATCAGTGACACTAGCGGGGGGCCGAACACCGGGGAGCTGTTTTTT.

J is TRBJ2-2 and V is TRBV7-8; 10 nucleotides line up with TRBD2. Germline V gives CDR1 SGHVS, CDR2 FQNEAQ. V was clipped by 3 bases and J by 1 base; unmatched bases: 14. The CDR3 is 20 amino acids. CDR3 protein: CASSFPPGLAGAQNTGELFF. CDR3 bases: TGTGCCAGCAGCTTCCCCCCAGGGCTAGCGGGGGCACAGAACACCGGGGAGCTGTTTTTT. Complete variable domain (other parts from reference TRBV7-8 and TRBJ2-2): GAGVSQSPRYKVAKRGQDVALRCDPISGHVSLFWYQQALGQGPEFLTYFQNEAQLDKSGLPSDRFFAERPEGSVSTLKIQRTQQEDSAVYLCASSFPPGLAGAQNTGELFFGEGSRLTVL.

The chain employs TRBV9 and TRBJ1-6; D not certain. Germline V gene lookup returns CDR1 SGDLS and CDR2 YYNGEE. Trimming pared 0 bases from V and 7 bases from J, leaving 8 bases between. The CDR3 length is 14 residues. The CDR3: CASSVGSENSPLHF. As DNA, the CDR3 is TGTGCCAGCAGCGTAGGTTCGGAGAATTCACCCCTCCACTTT.

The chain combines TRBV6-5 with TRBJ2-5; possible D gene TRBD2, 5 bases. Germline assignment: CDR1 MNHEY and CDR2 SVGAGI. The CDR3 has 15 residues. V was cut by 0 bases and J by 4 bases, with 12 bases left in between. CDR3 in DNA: TGTGCCAGCAGTTACTCGGGCCACCGGGGAGAGACCCAGTACTTC. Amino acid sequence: CASSYSGHRGETQYF.

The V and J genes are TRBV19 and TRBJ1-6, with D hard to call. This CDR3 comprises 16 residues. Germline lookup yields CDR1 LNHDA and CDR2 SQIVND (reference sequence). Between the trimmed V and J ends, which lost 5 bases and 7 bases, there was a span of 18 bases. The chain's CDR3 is CASSFGEKYFNSPLHF. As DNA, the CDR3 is TGTGCCAGTAGTTTCGGAGAGAAATACTTCAATTCACCCCTCCACTTT.

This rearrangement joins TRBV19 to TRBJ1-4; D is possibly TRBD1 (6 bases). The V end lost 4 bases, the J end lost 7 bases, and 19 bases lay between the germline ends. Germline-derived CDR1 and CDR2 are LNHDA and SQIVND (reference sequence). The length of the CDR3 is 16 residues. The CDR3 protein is CASSTGRGGQGEKLFF. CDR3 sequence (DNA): TGTGCCAGTAGTACCGGCCGGGGGGGGCAAGGTGAAAAACTGTTTTTT.